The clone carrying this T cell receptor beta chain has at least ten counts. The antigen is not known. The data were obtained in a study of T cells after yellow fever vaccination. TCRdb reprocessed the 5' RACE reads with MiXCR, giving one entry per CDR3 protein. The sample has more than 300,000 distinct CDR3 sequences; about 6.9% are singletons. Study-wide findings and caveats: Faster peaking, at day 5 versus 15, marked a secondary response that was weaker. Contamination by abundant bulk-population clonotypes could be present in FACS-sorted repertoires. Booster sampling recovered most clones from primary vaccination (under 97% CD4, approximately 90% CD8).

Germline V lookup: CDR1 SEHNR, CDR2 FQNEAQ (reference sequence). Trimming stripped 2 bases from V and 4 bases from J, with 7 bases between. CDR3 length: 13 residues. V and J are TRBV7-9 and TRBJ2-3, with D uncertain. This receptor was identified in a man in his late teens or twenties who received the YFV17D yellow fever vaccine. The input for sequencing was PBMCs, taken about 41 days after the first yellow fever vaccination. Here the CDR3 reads CASSLLGADTQYF. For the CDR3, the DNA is TGTGCCAGCAGCTTATTAGGCGCAGATACGCAGTATTTT.